This TCR beta chain was documented in a study of blood T cell repertoires in COVID-19. Across the whole study: Acute and convalescent COVID-19 specimens originated in the United States, Italy and Spain.

In its sample, this clone was seen a few times. As processed by the authors: Reference gene primer amplification in the assay estimated nucleated cell counts. Clones were sequenced by immunoSEQ multiplex PCR, and TCRdb holds only the in-frame ones, with some missing. V, J and clone size are taken as reported in that table, and D and trimming were inferred from the DNA itself. The sample yields about 270,000 clones, approximately 90% seen once. Trimming took 4 bases from V and 2 from J, leaving 13 bases between them. The CDR3 runs to 14 residues. Germline-derived CDR1 and CDR2 are SGHRS and YFSETQ. The receptor's source is a man between 40 and 49 years old who had been exposed to COVID-19. The rearrangement uses TRBV5-1 and TRBJ2-7; D is perhaps TRBD1 (5 bases). The specimen sequenced was PBMCs or T cells enriched from blood (not recorded which). CDR3 DNA: TGCGCCAGCAGCGGTACAGGAGTGACCTACGAGCAGTACTTC. Amino acid sequence: CASSGTGVTYEQYF.